Listed below are T cell receptor beta chains from one sample, sequenced in a study of human T cells and chemical hapten exposure. TCRdb re-called the RACE reads through MiXCR, storing one row per CDR3 protein. The table lists around 380,000 distinct CDR3 sequences, approximately 5.8% of them singletons. This specimen consisted of whole blood, obtained in connection with sensitization to the hapten diphenylcyclopropenone (DPC). The origin of the receptors is a woman younger than 30 with alopecia areata. Some clones in this sample may be carry-over from other donors' samples. CDR3s include the opening cysteine and the closing phenylalanine or tryptophan. Fields, in order: D gene, clone size, J gene, V gene, CDR3 DNA, CDR3 protein. A D gene is named only where the DNA matches it firmly. The size of a clone is reported for some rows only, either as once, few or many, or as a class for expanded clones.

. | . | TRBJ1-1 | TRBV27 | TGTGCCAGCAGTTTTCAGGGATCTGAAGCTTTCTTT | CASSFQGSEAFF
. | . | TRBJ2-6 | TRBV19 | TGTGCCAGCAAGGACAGTTTCTCTGGGGCCAACGTCCTGACTTTC | CASKDSFSGANVLTF
. | few | TRBJ2-5 | TRBV3-1 | TGTGCCAGCAGCCAACGAGACAGAGAAGAGACCCAGTACTTC | CASSQRDREETQYF
TRBD2 | . | TRBJ2-1 | TRBV27 | TGTGCCAGCAGTTCGACAGCGGGGAGGGAGTTCTTC | CASSSTAGREFF
. | few | TRBJ2-7 | TRBV19 | TGTGCCAGTAGTATGCAGAACTCCTACGAGCAGTACTTC | CASSMQNSYEQYF
. | . | TRBJ1-1 | TRBV20-1 | TGCAGTGCTCGAGGACACCCGACGGGGGGTACTGAAGCTTTCTTT | CSARGHPTGGTEAFF
. | many | TRBJ2-2 | TRBV7-8 | TGTGCCAGCAGCTCCTACCGGGGGGCGGTGAACACCGGGGAGCTGTTTTTT | CASSSYRGAVNTGELFF
TRBD1 | few | TRBJ1-1 | TRBV7-2 | TGTGCCAGCAGCCCCCCGACGGACAGGAAGAACACTGAAGCTTTCTTT | CASSPPTDRKNTEAFF
. | once | TRBJ2-1 | TRBV2 | TGTGCCAGCACTCTTACGGGCCTGAATGAGCAGTTCTTC | CASTLTGLNEQFF
. | few | TRBJ2-3 | TRBV6-5 | TGTGCCAGCAGTAGGACAGACCATTACACAGATACGCAGTATTTT | CASSRTDHYTDTQYF
TRBD1 | many | TRBJ1-1 | TRBV18 | TGTGCCAGCTCACCGTTCGACAGGGAGACTGAAGCTTTCTTT | CASSPFDRETEAFF
. | many | TRBJ1-6 | TRBV5-1 | TGCGCCAGCAGCCTCGACAGGAGCTCCGATAATTCACCCCTCCACTTT | CASSLDRSSDNSPLHF
TRBD1 | . | TRBJ1-1 | TRBV20-1 | TGCAGTTCCAAGAGGGGGCGCGACACTGAAGCTTTCTTT | CSSKRGRDTEAFF
TRBD2 | . | TRBJ2-2 | TRBV6-2/TRBV6-3 | TGTGCCAGCACTCAAATCGAAGGGACTAGCGACACCGGGGAGCTGTTTTTT | CASTQIEGTSDTGELFF
. | few | TRBJ1-5 | TRBV12-3/TRBV12-4 | TGTGCCAGCAGTTTATCCACAGTCCCTCCTCCGGCCCAGCATTTT | CASSLSTVPPPAQHF
. | . | TRBJ1-4 | TRBV12-3/TRBV12-4 | TGTGCCAGCAGTACTCTGGTCAATGAAAAACTGTTTTTT | CASSTLVNEKLFF
. | many | TRBJ2-2 | TRBV28 | TGTGCCACGGTCGCGAACACCGGGGAGCTGTTTTTT | CATVANTGELFF
. | few | TRBJ2-3 | TRBV29-1 | TGCAGCGCGGGACAAAATACGCAGTATTTT | CSAGQNTQYF
. | . | TRBJ2-4 | TRBV20-1 | TGCAGTGCCGGTGGTGTGGCCAAAAACATTCAGTACTTC | CSAGGVAKNIQYF
TRBD1 | few | TRBJ2-1 | TRBV4-3 | TGCGCCAGCAGCCATAAAACAGGGGTAGGGGGCAATGAGCAGTTCTTC | CASSHKTGVGGNEQFF
TRBD1 | . | TRBJ1-6 | TRBV28 | TGTGCCAGCAGCCCGGACAGGGAGAGCTCCTATAATTCACCCCTCCACTTT | CASSPDRESSYNSPLHF
TRBD1 | . | TRBJ2-1 | TRBV5-6 | TGTGCCAGCAGCTCCCCACAGGGGGCTGTCGATGAGCAGTTCTTC | CASSSPQGAVDEQFF
. | . | TRBJ2-3 | TRBV11-2 | TGTGCCAGCAGCTTAGAAGCCGTGGAGGAGTATTTT | CASSLEAVEEYF
TRBD2 | many | TRBJ2-1 | TRBV11-2 | TGTGCCAGCAGCCACCACTTAGCGGGGGGGCCGGATGAGCAGTTCTTC | CASSHHLAGGPDEQFF